This TCR beta chain derives from a study of siplizumab effects on memory and regulatory T cells. V gave up 0 bases and J gave up 8 bases, with 11 bases separating them. Germline V CDR1 and CDR2: SGHRS, YFSETQ. The CDR3 contains 13 residues. Sequencing used immunoSEQ multiplex PCR; TCRdb keeps in-frame clones, though not all of them. The table includes some 100,000 clones, approximately 93% detected once. Input material: CD8+ T cells sorted from blood. The V gene is TRBV5-1, the J gene TRBJ1-1, with a tentative D call TRBD1 (5 bases). The receptor was isolated from a human donor in good health. CDR3 in DNA: TGCGCCAGCAGCTTGGGGGGGACTTTGGAAGCTTTCTTT. Encoded protein: CASSLGGTLEAFF.